Presented here are 30 T cell receptor beta chains from one specimen sequenced in a study of response to subunit inactivated influenza vaccine (dated by TCRdb to the late 2010s). Library construction relied on RT-PCR. Sequencing relied on an Illumina HiSeq 2500. TCRdb applied fastp at Q25 and MiXCR to the public reads, then kept only in-frame beta chains. Every distinct CDR3 protein forms one entry, paired with its most common genes and DNA. The sample data list around 850,000 distinct CDR3 sequences, and approximately 18% of these were observed just once. The leading ten clones occupy approximately 10% of the sample. Sequences were derived from PBMCs from blood, sampled approximately 5 days after vaccination. These receptor sequences come from a man aged 50-59 years who received an inactivated influenza vaccine. Donor details come from another sample of the same person, matched by shared clones.

In its sample, this clonotype was seen a few times. The genes are TRBV10-3 and TRBJ2-7, with TRBD1 matching 9 bases. CDR1 ENHRY and CDR2 SYGVKD come from the germline V gene. The ends lost 7 bases at V and 3 bases at J; junction bases unmatched: 7. This CDR3 is 14 amino acids long. CDR3 amino acids: CAITSGQGNYEQYF. DNA of the CDR3: TGTGCCATCACCAGCGGACAGGGGAACTACGAGCAGTACTTC.

This chain connects TRBV4-2 to TRBJ2-7; D unclear. The germline V and J ends were trimmed by 5 bases and 3 bases, with 8 bases remaining between them. There are 12 residues in the CDR3. Germline-derived CDR1 and CDR2 are LGHNA and YNFKEQ. CDR3 in amino acids: CASSENHYEQYF. Written as DNA, the CDR3 is TGTGCCAGCAGCGAAAATCACTACGAGCAGTACTTC.

The chain carries TRBV5-1 and TRBJ2-1, with 16 bases lining up with TRBD2. CDR1 and CDR2 from the germline V gene are SGHRS and YFSETQ. This CDR3 spans 17 amino acids. The junction had 5 bases not matched to a gene; V was cut back by 4 bases and J by 4 bases. CDR3 nucleotide sequence: TGCGCCAGCAGCACCGGGACTAGCGGGGGGGTGTACAATGAGCAGTTCTTC. Its protein is CASSTGTSGGVYNEQFF.

This clonotype was picked up many times. The chain is built from TRBV20-1 and TRBJ1-6, with 7 bases aligning to TRBD1. The V segment lost 6 bases and the J segment 5 bases; nucleotides outside the gene matches: 7. This CDR3 region has 14 residues. Germline V CDR1 and CDR2: DFQATT, SNEGSKA (reference sequence). The CDR3 spells CSAIKGQNNSPLHF. The DNA for the CDR3 is TGCAGTGCCATAAAGGGACAGAATAATTCACCCCTCCACTTT.

This clonotype was detected only a few times. The chain has TRBV12-3 or TRBV12-4 and TRBJ2-2; D is undetermined. The CDR3 runs 12 residues. V was trimmed by 9 bases and J by 5 bases, leaving 10 bases between them. The CDR3 loop reads CASLKGTGELFF. The CDR3 nucleotides are TGTGCCAGTCTCAAGGGTACCGGGGAGCTGTTTTTT.

The chain is built from TRBV5-5 and TRBJ2-3; 10 bases align to TRBD2. Losses at the gene ends were 0 bases for V and 6 bases for J; bases not matched to a gene: 7. The CDR3 spans 16 residues. In germline, CDR1 is SGHKS, CDR2 YYEKEE (reference sequence). The CDR3 sequence: CASSLEALAGADTQYF. The CDR3 region has the DNA TGTGCCAGCAGCTTGGAGGCGCTAGCGGGAGCCGATACGCAGTATTTT.

This chain connects TRBV20-1 to TRBJ2-1; 10 bases match TRBD1. This CDR3 region has 15 residues. The V gene's germline CDR1 is DFQATT and CDR2 SNEGSKA (reference sequence). J was trimmed by 9 bases and V by 1 base; bases with no gene match: 9. The CDR3: CSARGPGTGVFEQFF. Here the CDR3 DNA reads TGCAGTGCTAGAGGCCCCGGGACAGGGGTTTTTGAGCAGTTCTTC.

This rearrangement joins TRBV6-5 to TRBJ1-5, with no clear D. There are 17 residues in the CDR3. The V end lost 4 bases, the J end lost 1 base, and 17 bases lay between the germline ends. The germline V gene has CDR1 MNHEY and CDR2 SVGAGI. The chain's CDR3 is CASSSGPARVSNQPQHF. The CDR3 DNA follows: TGTGCCAGCAGTTCCGGACCCGCACGGGTGAGCAATCAGCCCCAGCATTTT.

This clonotype was recorded a few times. The chain is built from TRBV5-8 and TRBJ1-1; TRBD1 is a possible D gene (5 bases). CDR3 length: 14 amino acids. V shed 0 bases and J shed 7 bases, with 13 bases lying between them. CDR1 and CDR2 from the germline V gene are SGHTS and YDEGEE. The CDR3 DNA sequence: TGTGCCAGCAGCTTGGCGCGAAACAGGTTTGAAGCTTTCTTT. Translating it yields CASSLARNRFEAFF.

V usage is TRBV30 and J usage is TRBJ1-6; D is ambiguous. CDR1 and CDR2 (germline): GTSNPN, SVGIG (reference sequence). Trimming removed 8 bases at V and 7 bases at J, with 15 bases between. This CDR3 spans 13 amino acids. The CDR3 region has the DNA TGTGCCGAGCGGTTGAGGGCCAATTCACCCCTCCACTTT. Protein sequence: CAERLRANSPLHF.

This clonotype has only a few counts. V and J are TRBV18 and TRBJ2-4; D not certain. The length of the CDR3 is 19 residues. Trimming took 0 bases from V and 0 from J, leaving 18 bases between them. Per the germline V gene, CDR1 is KGHSH and CDR2 is LQKENI. The CDR3: CASSPPARLGDLAKNIQYF. DNA of the CDR3: TGTGCCAGCTCACCACCGGCCAGGTTGGGCGATCTAGCCAAAAACATTCAGTACTTC.

The genes are TRBV20-1 and TRBJ2-6, with D possibly TRBD2 on 6 matching bases. V was shortened by 5 bases and J by 4 bases, with 12 bases between the two germline ends. Per germline, CDR1 DFQATT and CDR2 SNEGSKA (reference sequence). The length of the CDR3 is 14 residues. DNA for the CDR3: TGCAGTGCTCTGAGCGGGTCCGGGGCCAACGTCCTGACTTTC. Amino acids: CSALSGSGANVLTF.

The gene calls are TRBV7-2 and TRBJ1-2; 7 bases line up with TRBD1. The CDR3 contains 13 residues. Germline CDR1 SGHTA, CDR2 FQGNSA. J lost 6 bases, V lost 5 bases, and 6 bases had no gene match. CDR3 sequence reads: CASSPRQGHGYTF. The CDR3 DNA reads TGTGCCAGCAGCCCCCGACAGGGCCATGGCTACACCTTC. Complete variable domain (other parts from reference TRBV7-2 and TRBJ1-2): GAGVSQSPSNKVTEKGKDVELRCDPISGHTALYWYRQSLGQGLEFLIYFQGNSAPDKSGLPSDRFSAERTGGSVSTLTIQRTQQEDSAVYLCASSPRQGHGYTFGSGTRLTVV.

The chain combines TRBV9 with TRBJ2-2; possibly TRBD1 or TRBD2 for D (5 bases each). Per the germline V gene, CDR1 is SGDLS and CDR2 is YYNGEE. The CDR3 runs 15 residues. Trimming removed 0 bases at V and 1 base at J, with 7 bases between. The DNA of the CDR3 is TGTGCCAGCAGCGTAGCGGGGCAGAACACCGGGGAGCTGTTTTTT. Protein product: CASSVAGQNTGELFF.

Ten or more counts support this clonotype. This chain uses TRBV20-1 with TRBJ2-2; 9 bases fit TRBD2. Germline CDR1 DFQATT, CDR2 SNEGSKA (reference sequence). Trimming at V came to 3 bases and at J to 3 bases, leaving 8 bases not matched to a gene. CDR3 length: 16 residues. CDR3 in DNA: TGCAGTGCTAGGACGGCTAGCGGGGCCGACACCGGGGAGCTGTTTTTT. It translates to CSARTASGADTGELFF.

This clonotype was found a few times. The chain employs TRBV7-2 and TRBJ2-2; tentative D call: TRBD2 (6 bases). CDR1 is SGHTA and CDR2 is FQGNSA in the germline V gene. This CDR3 has 17 residues. Deletions cut 10 bases from V and 4 bases from J, with 25 bases between. The chain's CDR3 is CAITIGGVGWFTGELFF. In DNA, the CDR3 is TGTGCCATAACCATTGGAGGGGTGGGATGGTTCACCGGGGAGCTGTTTTTT. The entire variable domain, with the rest obtained from reference TRBV7-2 and TRBJ2-2, is as follows: GAGVSQSPSNKVTEKGKDVELRCDPISGHTALYWYRQSLGQGLEFLIYFQGNSAPDKSGLPSDRFSAERTGGSVSTLTIQRTQQEDSAVYLCAITIGGVGWFTGELFFGEGSRLTVL.

This clonotype turned up a few times. V usage is TRBV15 and J usage is TRBJ2-5; a possible D gene is TRBD2 (6 bases). Germline V gene lookup returns CDR1 LNHNV and CDR2 YYDKDF (reference sequence). Trimming cost V 0 bases and J 6 bases, with 14 bases left between them. The CDR3 loop spans 15 amino acids. The CDR3 is CATSRDPPGRQTQYF. The CDR3 nucleotides read TGTGCCACCAGCAGAGATCCTCCAGGGAGGCAGACCCAGTACTTC.

J is TRBJ1-2 and V is TRBV12-3 or TRBV12-4, with a weak D call TRBD1 (6 bases). Trimming stripped 3 bases from V and 4 bases from J, with 12 bases between. CDR3 length equals 14 residues. DNA for the CDR3: TGTGCCAGCAGTTTGGGGGGACATCTCTATGGCTACACCTTC. Translating it yields CASSLGGHLYGYTF.

The V and J genes are TRBV4-2 and TRBJ2-7, with D unclear. Germline V gene data show CDR1 as LGHNA and CDR2 as YNFKEQ. The CDR3 is 14 amino acids. V was pared by 3 bases and J by 0 bases, with 9 bases between. The CDR3 bases are TGTGCCAGCAGCCAGACGGAGAGCTCCTACGAGCAGTACTTC. Encoded protein: CASSQTESSYEQYF.

The chain combines TRBV24-1 with TRBJ2-7; D tentatively fits TRBD1 or TRBD2 (6 bases each). V was trimmed by 2 bases and J by 6 bases, leaving 16 bases between them. The CDR3 sequence is 15 residues long. Per germline, CDR1 KGHDR and CDR2 SFDVKD. This CDR3 is CATSDSKGGWAEQYF. CDR3 nucleotide sequence: TGTGCCACCAGTGATTCTAAGGGGGGATGGGCCGAGCAGTACTTC.

The chain joins TRBV28 to TRBJ2-7; the D gene is possibly TRBD2 (6 bases). Germline V gene sequence: CDR1 MDHEN, CDR2 SYDVKM. This CDR3 is 14 amino acids long. The V end was cut by 10 bases, the J end by 2 bases, with 18 bases between. CDR3 coding DNA: TGTGCCACCGGAGGGACTGAGCACACCTACGAGCAGTACTTC. Translated: CATGGTEHTYEQYF.

This clonotype has only a few counts. The gene calls are TRBV6-5 and TRBJ2-7; D not certain. This CDR3 contains 14 residues. In germline, CDR1 is MNHEY, CDR2 SVGAGI. The ends were cut back, 4 bases at V and 6 bases at J, with 16 bases in the middle. CDR3 nucleotide sequence: TGTGCCAGCAGTTTGATGACTTCTACCCCCGAGCAGTACTTC. This translates into CASSLMTSTPEQYF.

This clonotype turned up a few times. The rearrangement joins TRBV7-6 to TRBJ2-1; the D gene is possibly TRBD1 (6 bases). Between the trimmed V and J ends, which lost 3 bases and 1 base, there was a span of 13 bases. Germline V lookup: CDR1 SGHVS, CDR2 FNYEAQ. This CDR3 is 16 amino acids long. The CDR3 DNA follows: TGTGCCAGCAGCTTCACAGGGCAAAGGTCCTACAATGAGCAGTTCTTC. Its protein product is CASSFTGQRSYNEQFF.

V is TRBV12-3 or TRBV12-4 and J is TRBJ1-3, with 8 bases matching TRBD1. The CDR3 has 15 residues. V trimming: 3 bases; J trimming: 5 bases; junction bases outside the gene matches: 6. The CDR3 DNA reads TGTGCCAGCAGTTTCCGACAGGGGCAACGAAACACCATATATTTT. This encodes CASSFRQGQRNTIYF.

This sequence joins TRBV12-3 or TRBV12-4 and TRBJ2-7, with unresolved D. The CDR3 is 13 amino acids. V gave up 6 bases and J gave up 4 bases, with 13 bases separating them. The CDR3 protein is CASSRWTFYEQYF. Here the CDR3 DNA reads TGTGCCAGCAGCCGCTGGACCTTTTACGAGCAGTACTTC.

V gene TRBV5-8 combines with J gene TRBJ1-2, with D perhaps matching TRBD1 (6 bases). The germline V gene has CDR1 SGHTS and CDR2 YDEGEE. The CDR3 runs to 15 residues. V was cut by 4 bases and J by 0 bases, with 13 bases left in between. CDR3 DNA sequence: TGTGCCAGCAGCCGCCTCGACAGGTCTAACTATGGCTACACCTTC. It translates to CASSRLDRSNYGYTF.

This sequence joins TRBV7-2 and TRBJ2-2, with D perhaps matching TRBD1 or TRBD2 (6 bases each). The V end was cut by 5 bases, the J end by 4 bases, with 14 bases between. CDR3 length: 15 residues. Germline values: CDR1 SGHTA, CDR2 FQGNSA. CDR3 region: CASSPLGGITGELFF. The CDR3 DNA reads TGTGCCAGCAGCCCTTTAGGGGGGATCACCGGGGAGCTGTTTTTT.

The chain carries TRBV10-3 and TRBJ2-2; D might be TRBD1 (6 bases). In germline, CDR1 is ENHRY, CDR2 SYGVKD. The CDR3 contains 14 residues. Trimming removed 10 bases from V and 4 bases from J, with 16 bases in between. CDR3 protein: CATTPGVVTGELFF. The CDR3 DNA sequence: TGTGCCACGACTCCAGGGGTAGTCACCGGGGAGCTGTTTTTT.

CDR3 protein: CSASKLGANVLTF. CDR3 bases: TGCAGTGCTAGTAAGTTAGGGGCCAACGTCCTGACTTTC. The gene calls are TRBV20-1 and TRBJ2-6; D is unresolved. Germline assignment: CDR1 DFQATT and CDR2 SNEGSKA (reference sequence). This CDR3 contains 13 residues. Trimming took 3 bases from V and 4 from J, leaving 7 bases between them.

The CDR3 protein is CASKGSGGTGELFF. The CDR3, as DNA: TGTGCCAGCAAAGGCAGTGGAGGTACCGGGGAGCTGTTTTTT. The V gene is TRBV6-2 or TRBV6-3, the J gene TRBJ2-2, with D perhaps TRBD2 (5 bases). Between the trimmed V and J ends, which lost 7 bases and 5 bases, there was a span of 14 bases. The CDR3 is made up of 14 amino acids. The germline CDR1 and CDR2 sequences are MNHEY and SVGEGT.